Shown below are 12 T cell receptor beta chains from a single sample sequenced in a study of T cells in women clearing cervical HPV infection. Profiled with immunoSEQ multiplex PCR; TCRdb holds only in-frame clones, not every one. The sample's table shows about 31,000 clones. The sample taken for sequencing was blood buffy coat. The receptors were sampled from a woman between 18 and 69 years old with a cervical HPV16 infection that either progressed to CIN3+ or cleared (not recorded which).

To note about this clone: The observed sequence ends 3 residues before the CDR3 terminus, with the missing tail filled in from the germline J gene. The rearrangement joins TRBV2 to TRBJ2-7; 8 positions agree with TRBD2. Unmatched junction bases numbered 5, after V lost 6 bases and J lost 4 bases. The germline V gene has CDR1 SNHLY and CDR2 FYNNEI. The CDR3 has 13 residues. The CDR3 is CASRTGGAYEQYF. Incomplete CDR3 DNA: TGTGCCAGCAGGACGGGGGGGGCTTACGAG.

In the case of this clone: Sequencing ends 3 residues short of the CDR3 end; the germline J gene provides the rest. The gene calls are TRBV7-9 and TRBJ2-5; 8 nucleotides align to TRBD1. The CDR3 spans 13 residues. Germline lookup yields CDR1 SEHNR and CDR2 FQNEAQ (reference sequence). The J segment lost 5 bases and the V segment lost 5 bases, leaving 4 bases of the junction unmatched. The sequenced part of the CDR3 DNA is TGTGCCAGCAGCAACAGGGGGTTTGAGACC. Protein product: CASSNRGFET. The whole CDR3 sequence is CASSNRGFETQYF.

Details on this clone: Read coverage stops 3 residues before the CDR3 terminus; the germline J gene supplies the remainder. V usage is TRBV2 and J usage is TRBJ2-3; D might be TRBD1 (5 bases). CDR1 and CDR2 (germline): SNHLY, FYNNEI. This CDR3 contains 16 residues. CDR3 bases read: TGTGCCAGCAGTAAGGACAATGGGTATAGCAATCAGCCG. This sequence encodes CASSKDNGYSNQP. From start to end, the CDR3 is CASSKDNGYSNQPQYF.

About this clone: The read stops 3 residues short of the end of the CDR3; the missing end is completed from the germline J gene. The sample contains more than one DNA sequence encoding this CDR3. This sequence joins TRBV7-2 and TRBJ1-3; maybe TRBD1 (6 bases). The germline V and J ends were trimmed by 2 bases and 8 bases, with 7 bases remaining between them. The CDR3 contains 12 residues. Germline assignment: CDR1 SGHTA and CDR2 FQGNSA. The sequenced part of the CDR3 DNA is TGTGCCAGCAGCTTACAGGGGTACACC. This codes for CASSLQGYT. The CDR3 in full is CASSLQGYTIYF.

Regarding this clone: The read terminates 3 residues before the CDR3 end, so the remaining end is supplied by the germline J gene. V gene TRBV14 combines with J gene TRBJ2-7; 7 bases align to TRBD2. The CDR3 runs to 15 residues. The V and J ends lost 4 bases and 3 bases, in that order; junction bases with no gene match: 9. From germline, CDR1 is SGHDN and CDR2 FVKESK. CDR3 loop: CASSPAGSGLYEQYF. The covered CDR3 bases are TGTGCCAGCAGCCCGGCTGGTAGCGGGCTCTACGAG.

For this clone: The CDR3 goes on 3 residues after the read ends, and that part is filled in from the germline J gene. The rearrangement joins TRBV5-4 to TRBJ1-1, with TRBD1 matching 9 bases. The V gene's germline CDR1 is SGHNT and CDR2 YYREEE (reference sequence). V shed 3 bases and J 4 bases; nucleotides not matched to a gene: 1. The CDR3 runs 13 residues. The CDR3 DNA, read in part, is TGTGCCAGCAGCTCACAGGGGGCCACTGAA. This translates into CASSSQGATE. The entire CDR3 protein reads CASSSQGATEAFF.

In the case of this clone: The read falls 3 residues short of the CDR3 end, and the missing part is taken from the germline J gene. The J gene is TRBJ2-4, the V gene TRBV5-1, with 9 bases aligning to TRBD2. Germline-derived CDR1 and CDR2 are SGHRS and YFSETQ. The CDR3 runs to 15 residues. The chain's CDR3 is CASSPRLADQETQYF. Incomplete CDR3 DNA: TGCGCCAGCAGCCCCCGACTAGCGGACCAAGAGACT.

Turning to this clone: Relative to the germline gene, one junction end is altered; a read error may explain this. The read ends 3 residues shy of where the CDR3 ends; the end is completed using the germline J gene. Within the sample, other DNA sequences also encode this same CDR3. This rearrangement joins TRBV7-6 to TRBJ1-3; 7 nucleotides align to TRBD1. Germline values: CDR1 SGHVS, CDR2 FNYEAQ. This CDR3 region has 14 residues. CDR3 region: CASSHLAGGNTIYF. The part of the CDR3 DNA that was read is TGTGCCAGCAGCCACCTGGCAGGGGGAAACACA.

Details on this clone: With the read ending 3 residues before the CDR3 end, the germline J gene is used to fill in that end. The rearrangement links TRBV20-1 to TRBJ2-3; maybe TRBD1 (6 bases). The CDR3 loop spans 14 amino acids. V lost 5 bases, J lost 0 bases, and 12 bases lay in between. Germline loops: CDR1 DFQATT, CDR2 SNEGSKA (reference sequence). The CDR3 bases that were read are TGCAGTGCTTCCGGGACATTTAGCACAGATACG. Protein sequence: CSASGTFSTDT. The complete CDR3 sequence is CSASGTFSTDTQYF.

Turning to this clone: The CDR3 end lies 3 residues beyond the end of the read and is filled in from the germline J gene. V gene TRBV7-6 combines with J gene TRBJ2-2; TRBD1 is a possible D gene (5 bases). The length of the CDR3 is 15 residues. From germline, CDR1 is SGHVS and CDR2 FNYEAQ. CDR3 residues: CASSLGQGLGSPLFF. The CDR3 DNA, read in part, is TGTGCCAGCAGCCTCGGGCAGGGCTTAGGTTCACCG.

With respect to this clone: The CDR3 is cut off 3 residues early in the read; its end comes from the germline J gene. The V gene is TRBV7-2, the J gene TRBJ2-7; the match to TRBD1 covers 7 bases. The CDR3 spans 14 residues. Trimming at V came to 5 bases and at J to 3 bases, leaving 7 bases not matched to a gene. The germline V gene has CDR1 SGHTA and CDR2 FQGNSA. CDR3 bases read: TGTGCCAGCAGCCCCGACAGGGACCTCTACGAG. Translating it yields CASSPDRDLYE. Given in full, the CDR3 is CASSPDRDLYEQYF.

With respect to this clone: The CDR3 end is not reached by the read, which stops 3 residues before it; the germline J gene fills it in. This chain joins TRBV2 and TRBJ1-2; 8 bases align to TRBD1. In germline, CDR1 is SNHLY, CDR2 FYNNEI. V trimming: 7 bases; J trimming: 2 bases; junction bases outside the gene matches: 9. The CDR3 totals 15 residues. The part of the CDR3 DNA that was read is TGTGCCAGCACATCTAGCAGGGGGCAAAACTATGGC. This translates into CASTSSRGQNYG. The full CDR3 protein is CASTSSRGQNYGYTF.